This T cell receptor (beta chain) was documented in a study of blood T cells in healthy people across ages. Together with a sample-barcoded 5' primer, a J-beta primer mix was included in a second PCR lasting roughly 7 to 11 cycles. MiXCR, applied by TCRdb to the 5' RACE reads, yields one record per CDR3 protein. The sample holds 800,000 or so distinct CDR3 sequences, more than 20% seen once. Germline-derived CDR1 and CDR2 are DFQATT and SNEGSKA (reference sequence). The length of the CDR3 is 12 residues. The germline V and J ends were trimmed by 4 bases and 1 base, with 7 bases remaining between them. The data also belong to a second study, concerning T cells of mothers and their children. This second report adds: Over 8.5 million reads per mother and around 3.2 million per child were obtained.

The chain combines TRBV20-1 with TRBJ1-2; TRBD1 might be the D (5 bases). The source of this sequence is a boy between 10 and 17 years old in good health. The specimen was blood. The DNA for the CDR3 is TGCAGTGCTAAGACAGTTAACTATGGCTACACCTTC. It encodes CSAKTVNYGYTF.